The following is a TCR beta chain sequence with its context. From the 5' RACE reads, TCRdb called clonotypes with MiXCR, one entry per CDR3 protein. The repertoire holds 50,000 to 70,000 distinct CDR3 sequences, with roughly 4.5% as singletons. The CDR3 is 14 residues long. Germline CDR1 reads MGHRA; CDR2 reads YSYEKL. The V gene lost 0 bases and the J gene lost 6 bases, with 11 bases spanning the gap. These data come from a study of neurological immune-mediated disorders. The source of this sequence is a man aged 25 to 40 with multiple sclerosis. This rearrangement joins TRBV4-1 to TRBJ1-1, with D perhaps TRBD1 (5 bases). The sequencing input was PBMCs. CDR3 DNA: TGCGCCAGCAGCCAAGATACATGGGGGGCTGAAGCTTTCTTT. Translating it yields CASSQDTWGAEAFF.